These 21 T cell receptor beta chains were all obtained from the same sample, sequenced in a study of T cells in Graves' hyperthyroidism and ophthalmopathy. Amplification yielded TCR beta CDR3 regions, with RNA transcripts as the source. HTBI primers were the set used in a first-round RT-PCR of the TCR CDR3. Using its own MiXCR run on the multiplex PCR reads, TCRdb lists one record per CDR3 protein. The sample yields hundreds of thousands of distinct CDR3 sequences, approximately 23% seen once. Sequencing was done on a sample of blood. These receptors were taken from a woman in her seventies with Graves' ophthalmopathy.

The chain uses TRBV5-6 and TRBJ2-7; 9 bases are shared with TRBD2. CDR3 size: 15 residues. CDR1 is SGHDT, CDR2 YYEEEE, per germline. J gave up 2 bases and V 1 base, and 4 bases lay outside the gene matches. As DNA, the CDR3 is TGTGCCAGCAGCTTGCCGACTAGCGGACCCTACGAGCAGTACTTC. This translates into CASSLPTSGPYEQYF.

This clonotype was observed a few times. The chain employs TRBV30 and TRBJ1-1; D unclear. The CDR3 consists of 13 residues. Trimming removed 3 bases from V and 0 bases from J, with 8 bases in between. Germline V gene data show CDR1 as GTSNPN and CDR2 as SVGIG (reference sequence). CDR3 protein: CAWSTLMNTEAFF. The CDR3 coding sequence is TGTGCCTGGAGCACCTTAATGAACACTGAAGCTTTCTTT.

This clonotype showed up just a few times. This CDR3 reads CAWSVTGDHSPLHF. The CDR3 coding sequence is TGTGCCTGGAGTGTAACAGGGGATCATTCACCCCTCCACTTT. The chain recombines TRBV30 with TRBJ1-6, with 7 positions matching TRBD1. This CDR3 contains 14 residues. Germline CDR1 GTSNPN, CDR2 SVGIG (reference sequence). Losses at the gene ends were 0 bases for V and 8 bases for J; bases not matched to a gene: 4. The full variable domain, in which reference TRBV30 and TRBJ1-6 provide the parts outside the CDR3, is SQTIHQWPATLVQPVGSPLSLECTVEGTSNPNLYWYRQAAGRGLQLLFYSVGIGQISSEVPQNLSASRPQDRQFILSSKKLLLSDSGFYLCAWSVTGDHSPLHFGNGTRLTVT.

The chain is built from TRBV28 and TRBJ2-1; D not certain. The germline CDR1 and CDR2 sequences are MDHEN and SYDVKM. With 6 bases removed from V and 7 bases from J, the gap between germline ends came to 13 bases. CDR3 length: 13 residues. The CDR3 reads CASSQSIWNEQFF. CDR3 sequence (DNA): TGTGCCAGCAGCCAGTCAATCTGGAATGAGCAGTTCTTC.

This clonotype was counted between two and nine times. V usage is TRBV18 and J usage is TRBJ1-5, with D hard to call. CDR3 length: 15 amino acids. Trimming removed 2 bases at V and 0 bases at J, with 8 bases between. Germline V gene lookup returns CDR1 KGHSH and CDR2 LQKENI. CDR3 in amino acids: CASSPAQNSNQPQHF. The CDR3 DNA follows: TGTGCCAGCTCACCAGCACAGAATAGCAATCAGCCCCAGCATTTT.

The sample holds many counts of this clonotype. The chain links TRBV20-1 to TRBJ2-2; D gene ambiguous. This CDR3 has 13 amino acids. Between the trimmed V and J ends, which lost 3 bases and 5 bases, there was a span of 10 bases. Germline loops: CDR1 DFQATT, CDR2 SNEGSKA (reference sequence). CDR3 DNA sequence: TGCAGTGCTAGGGTCCAACCTACCGGGGAGCTGTTTTTT. Its protein is CSARVQPTGELFF.

This clonotype has just a few counts. The rearrangement links TRBV29-1 to TRBJ2-3; 7 nucleotides align to TRBD1. V shed 4 bases and J 7 bases; nucleotides not matched to a gene: 8. The germline V gene encodes CDR1 SQVTM and CDR2 ANQGSEA. This CDR3 is 13 amino acids long. CDR3 DNA sequence: TGCAGCGTTGTACAGGGGAGCCTAAATACGCAGTATTTT. Its protein is CSVVQGSLNTQYF.

This clonotype was seen a handful of times. The genes are TRBV5-6 and TRBJ2-7; TRBD1 aligns across 9 bases. The germline V gene encodes CDR1 SGHDT and CDR2 YYEEEE. This CDR3 contains 15 residues. The junction had 9 bases not matched to a gene; V was cut back by 5 bases and J by 3 bases. CDR3 nucleotides: TGTGCCAGCAGTCCCCTCGGGACAGGGTTCTACGAGCAGTACTTC. This gives the protein CASSPLGTGFYEQYF.

This sequence joins TRBV20-1 and TRBJ1-5; TRBD1 aligns across 9 bases. The junction had 12 bases not matched to a gene; V was cut back by 6 bases and J by 3 bases. Germline V gene data show CDR1 as DFQATT and CDR2 as SNEGSKA (reference sequence). The CDR3 has 16 residues. CDR3 in DNA: TGCAGTGCGCATCGAGGGACAGGGTATGTCAATCAGCCCCAGCATTTT. This gives the protein CSAHRGTGYVNQPQHF.

The rearrangement links TRBV20-1 to TRBJ1-2, with TRBD1 as a possible D gene (5 bases). The CDR3 runs to 15 residues. From germline, CDR1 is DFQATT and CDR2 SNEGSKA (reference sequence). V was pared by 2 bases and J by 8 bases, with 21 bases between. The CDR3 nucleotides are TGCAGTGCTAGACTGCCCGGGGCGGTCTCGAGGGGCTACACCTTC. Translation: CSARLPGAVSRGYTF.

This clonotype was recorded a few times. The V gene is TRBV6-1, the J gene TRBJ2-3; 7 nucleotides align to TRBD1. Germline-derived CDR1 and CDR2 are MNHNS and SASEGT. The length of the CDR3 is 13 residues. Trimming cost V 10 bases and J 6 bases; bases outside gene matches: 10. The CDR3 sequence is CATRQGPGDTQYF. CDR3 nucleotides: TGTGCCACCCGACAGGGTCCAGGTGATACGCAGTATTTT.

This clonotype was recorded at least ten times. The chain employs TRBV28 and TRBJ2-1, with 9 bases lining up with TRBD1. Germline CDR1 reads MDHEN; CDR2 reads SYDVKM. The V and J ends lost 4 bases and 5 bases, in that order; junction bases with no gene match: 9. This CDR3 is 16 amino acids long. CDR3: CASSSPYGQGNNEQFF. CDR3 in DNA: TGTGCCAGCAGTTCTCCATACGGACAGGGGAACAATGAGCAGTTCTTC. The complete variable domain, with remaining parts taken from reference TRBV28 and TRBJ2-1, reads DVKVTQSSRYLVKRTGEKVFLECVQDMDHENMFWYRQDPGLGLRLIYFSYDVKMKEKGDIPEGYSVSREKKERFSLILESASTNQTSMYLCASSSPYGQGNNEQFFGPGTRLTVL.

The chain has TRBV5-1 and TRBJ2-7; 9 bases match TRBD2. Trimming took 0 bases from V and 6 from J; bases not matched to a gene: 10. Germline CDR1 and CDR2: SGHRS and YFSETQ. CDR3 size: 16 residues. The DNA for the CDR3 is TGCGCCAGCAGCTTGGGGGGAGCGGGAGGAGAAGGCGAGCAGTACTTC. It encodes CASSLGGAGGEGEQYF.

The rearrangement joins TRBV10-3 to TRBJ2-7, with TRBD1 as a possible D gene (6 bases). Trimming stripped 9 bases from V and 0 bases from J, with 9 bases between. The CDR3 runs to 12 residues. Germline values: CDR1 ENHRY, CDR2 SYGVKD. The CDR3 protein is CAIQGNSYEQYF. The CDR3 DNA reads TGTGCCATTCAGGGGAACTCCTACGAGCAGTACTTC.

This clonotype was detected ten times or more. The chain carries TRBV27 and TRBJ1-2; TRBD1 aligns across 10 bases. Looked up from germline, CDR1 is MNHEY and CDR2 is SMNVEV (reference sequence). This CDR3 is 16 amino acids long. V shed 4 bases and J 7 bases; nucleotides not matched to a gene: 12. CDR3 bases: TGTGCCAGCAGTTCCCTCGGGACAGGGGTCGGGCGTGGCTACACCTTC. Its translation: CASSSLGTGVGRGYTF.

This chain's CDR3 is CASSQLALPDNEQFF. CDR3 nucleotide sequence: TGTGCCAGCAGCCAACTAGCTCTCCCGGACAATGAGCAGTTCTTC. V is TRBV3-1 and J is TRBJ2-1; D is possibly TRBD2 (5 bases). Germline CDR1 reads LGHDT; CDR2 reads YNNKEL (reference sequence). With 2 bases removed from V and 5 bases from J, the gap between germline ends came to 13 bases. The CDR3 extends over 15 amino acids.

This clonotype appeared a few times. J is TRBJ1-1 and V is TRBV5-1, with a tentative D call TRBD1 (5 bases). Per the germline V gene, CDR1 is SGHRS and CDR2 is YFSETQ. The CDR3 spans 14 residues. Trimming removed 4 bases from V and 0 bases from J, with 10 bases in between. Here the CDR3 DNA reads TGCGCCAGCAGCCGGGACGGAATGAACACTGAAGCTTTCTTT. Protein product: CASSRDGMNTEAFF.

The chain combines TRBV7-9 with TRBJ2-5; 10 bases are a match to TRBD1. The CDR3 extends over 17 amino acids. Germline V lookup: CDR1 SEHNR, CDR2 FQNEAQ (reference sequence). The J segment lost 1 base and the V segment lost 5 bases, leaving 10 bases of the junction unmatched. CDR3 region: CASSPRDRGYSQETQYF. CDR3 sequence (DNA): TGTGCCAGCAGCCCCCGGGACAGGGGTTACAGCCAAGAGACCCAGTACTTC.

The J gene is TRBJ2-3, the V gene TRBV6-1, with TRBD2 as a possible D gene (6 bases). Germline V gene lookup returns CDR1 MNHNS and CDR2 SASEGT. Between the trimmed V and J ends, which lost 5 bases and 0 bases, there was a span of 12 bases. This CDR3 has 15 amino acids. For the CDR3, the DNA is TGTGCCAGCAGTTGGGGCGGGAAAAGCACAGATACGCAGTATTTT. It specifies CASSWGGKSTDTQYF.

This clonotype occurred many times. The V call is TRBV7-9, the J call TRBJ2-7; D possibly corresponds to TRBD1 (6 bases). The CDR3 length is 14 residues. With 3 bases removed from V and 3 bases from J, the gap between germline ends came to 12 bases. Germline V gene lookup returns CDR1 SEHNR and CDR2 FQNEAQ (reference sequence). The CDR3 protein is CASSFNLGGYEQYF. DNA for the CDR3: TGTGCCAGCAGCTTCAACTTAGGGGGCTACGAGCAGTACTTC. The full variable domain, with the rest looked up from reference TRBV7-9 and TRBJ2-7, is DTGVSQNPRHKITKRGQNVTFRCDPISEHNRLYWYRQTLGQGPEFLTYFQNEAQLEKSRLLSDRFSAERPKGSFSTLEIQRTEQGDSAMYLCASSFNLGGYEQYFGPGTRLTVT.

This clonotype was counted a few times. CDR3 sequence: CASSLVARDYGYTF. The CDR3 DNA is TGTGCCAGCAGCTTAGTGGCCAGAGACTATGGCTACACCTTC. The chain carries TRBV7-8 and TRBJ1-2; D uncertain. The germline V gene encodes CDR1 SGHVS and CDR2 FQNEAQ. The CDR3 is 14 residues long. V lost 1 base, J lost 3 bases, and 9 bases lay in between. Combining the CDR3 with reference TRBV7-8 and TRBJ1-2 gives the whole variable domain GAGVSQSPRYKVAKRGQDVALRCDPISGHVSLFWYQQALGQGPEFLTYFQNEAQLDKSGLPSDRFFAERPEGSVSTLKIQRTQQEDSAVYLCASSLVARDYGYTFGSGTRLTVV.